These 10 T cell receptor beta chains came from one sample sequenced in a study of CD4 T cells in relation to SARS-CoV-2 and coronaviruses. Unexposed donor CD4+ T cells date from 2011-2018, before the COVID-19 pandemic. The cells were cultured for about ten days before CD4+ T cells were isolated. Their recognized antigens are unknown. Libraries were prepared by immunoSEQ multiplex PCR; TCRdb keeps only in-frame clonotypes and omits some of them. The table lists roughly 30,000 clones, 74% of them singletons. The material sequenced was CD4+ T cells from PBMCs, cultured in vitro. The source is a human donor in good health.

In its sample, this clone was seen once. The chain links TRBV5-8 to TRBJ2-4; D is perhaps TRBD1 (7 bases). V dropped 0 bases and J dropped 4 bases, with 17 bases sitting between them. The CDR3 covers 17 residues. Germline V gene lookup returns CDR1 SGHTS and CDR2 YDEGEE. This CDR3 is CASSLGVRGVKKNIQYF. The CDR3 nucleotides read TGTGCCAGCAGCTTGGGTGTCAGGGGGGTGAAAAAAAACATTCAGTACTTC. The full variable domain, with the rest looked up from reference TRBV5-8 and TRBJ2-4, is EAGVTQSPTHLIKTRGQQATLRCSPISGHTSVYWYQQALGLGLQFLLWYDEGEERNRGNFPPRFSGRQFPNYSSELNVNALELEDSALYLCASSLGVRGVKKNIQYFGAGTRLSVL.

The chain uses TRBV5-5 and TRBJ2-3, with a tentative D call TRBD1 (6 bases). CDR1 is SGHKS, CDR2 YYEKEE, per germline (reference sequence). The CDR3 length is 16 residues. Trimming cost V 1 base and J 4 bases, with 16 bases left between them. CDR3 sequence reads: CASSLPDQGLADTQYF. CDR3 nucleotides: TGTGCCAGCAGCTTGCCGGATCAGGGGTTGGCAGATACGCAGTATTTT. Drawing the rest from reference TRBV5-5 and TRBJ2-3, the complete variable domain is DAGVTQSPTHLIKTRGQQVTLRCSPISGHKSVSWYQQVLGQGPQFIFQYYEKEERGRGNFPDRFSARQFPNYSSELNVNALLLGDSALYLCASSLPDQGLADTQYFGPGTRLTVL.

This clone has only a few counts. V gene TRBV11-3 combines with J gene TRBJ2-1; 9 bases line up with TRBD2. Germline V CDR1 and CDR2: SGHNT, YENEEA. Germline trimming cut 5 bases from V and 3 bases from J; bases unmatched to any gene: 11. The CDR3 loop spans 17 amino acids. The CDR3 protein is CASSEGRRLAVYNEQFF. The CDR3 DNA follows: TGTGCCAGCAGCGAAGGACGGCGACTAGCGGTCTACAATGAGCAGTTCTTC.

Here the CDR3 reads CASSAGQGSSYEQYF. In nucleotides, the CDR3 is TGTGCCAGCAGCGCCGGGCAGGGGTCCTCCTACGAGCAGTACTTC. V is TRBV2 and J is TRBJ2-7, with D perhaps matching TRBD1 (6 bases). There are 15 residues in the CDR3. The V and J ends lost 6 bases and 0 bases respectively, with 15 bases between them. From germline, CDR1 is SNHLY and CDR2 FYNNEI. Full variable domain (rest looked up from reference TRBV2 and TRBJ2-7): EPEVTQTPSHQVTQMGQEVILRCVPISNHLYFYWYRQILGQKVEFLVSFYNNEISEKSEIFDDQFSVERPDGSNFTLKIRSTKLEDSAMYFCASSAGQGSSYEQYFGPGTRLTVT.

The rearrangement uses TRBV4-1 and TRBJ2-7, with 10 bases identical to TRBD2. CDR3 length: 14 residues. Germline lookup yields CDR1 MGHRA and CDR2 YSYEKL. Trimming removed 5 bases from V and 4 bases from J; junction bases left unmatched: 5. The CDR3 DNA is TGCGCCAGCAGCGGCTGGACTAGCGGATACGAGCAGTACTTC. Its translation is CASSGWTSGYEQYF.

This chain links TRBV19 with TRBJ2-7; 7 bases agree with TRBD1. Germline CDR1 is LNHDA and CDR2 is SQIVND (reference sequence). The CDR3 extends over 14 amino acids. With V trimmed by 8 bases and J by 6 bases, 13 bases remained unmatched. The CDR3 region is CASGATGAVSEQYF. CDR3 DNA sequence: TGTGCCAGTGGGGCTACAGGGGCGGTTAGCGAGCAGTACTTC. Combining the CDR3 with reference TRBV19 and TRBJ2-7 gives the whole variable domain DGGITQSPKYLFRKEGQNVTLSCEQNLNHDAMYWYRQDPGQGLRLIYYSQIVNDFQKGDIAEGYSVSREKKESFPLTVTSAQKNPTAFYLCASGATGAVSEQYFGPGTRLTVT.

V gene TRBV27 combines with J gene TRBJ2-5, with D perhaps TRBD1 (5 bases). The V gene lost 4 bases and the J gene lost 5 bases, with 14 bases spanning the gap. The germline V gene has CDR1 MNHEY and CDR2 SMNVEV (reference sequence). The CDR3 has 14 amino acids. The CDR3 sequence: CASSSSGLPETQYF. The CDR3 DNA is TGTGCCAGCAGTTCCTCAGGGTTGCCGGAGACCCAGTACTTC.

This clone was observed a single time. The V call is TRBV11-2, the J call TRBJ2-5; D remains ambiguous. V was shortened by 1 base and J by 0 bases, with 3 bases between the two germline ends. From germline, CDR1 is SGHAT and CDR2 FQNNGV. The CDR3 extends over 13 amino acids. CDR3 protein: CASSLVYQETQYF. In DNA form, the CDR3 reads TGTGCCAGCAGCTTAGTTTACCAAGAGACCCAGTACTTC.

Only a few counts were recorded for this clone. The chain is built from TRBV4-1 and TRBJ2-7; a possible D gene is TRBD2 (6 bases). V lost 1 base to trimming and J lost 3 bases, with 16 bases between them. Germline V gene sequence: CDR1 MGHRA, CDR2 YSYEKL. The CDR3 loop spans 16 amino acids. This CDR3 reads CASSQGTGTRNYEQYF. The CDR3, as DNA: TGCGCCAGCAGCCAAGGAACCGGGACTCGCAACTACGAGCAGTACTTC.

The V gene is TRBV7-3, the J gene TRBJ2-2; no firm D call. CDR1 is SGHTA, CDR2 FQGTGA, per germline. The V end was cut by 5 bases, the J end by 0 bases, with 4 bases between. The CDR3 extends over 13 amino acids. The CDR3: CASSASNTGELFF. For the CDR3, the DNA is TGTGCCAGCAGCGCTTCGAACACCGGGGAGCTGTTTTTT.